One sample yielded the 23 T cell receptor beta chains listed below, sequenced in a study of early T cells in non-severe SARS-CoV-2 infection. TCRdb re-analysed the 5' RACE reads in MiXCR, keeping a single row per CDR3 protein. The table records more than 20,000 distinct CDR3 sequences, 4.5% to 7% of them present only once. The sample comprised whole blood. These receptors all stem from an adult who was a healthcare worker with PCR-confirmed SARS-CoV-2 infection or an uninfected control (not recorded which).

Turning to this clonotype: A clone one base away is much larger, so this may be a read error. The chain combines TRBV7-2 with TRBJ2-5; D is ambiguous. Per the germline V gene, CDR1 is SGHTA and CDR2 is FQGNSA. This CDR3 region has 11 residues. V lost 5 bases and J 7 bases, leaving 8 bases between the germline ends. The CDR3 coding sequence is TGTGCCAGCAGCCCGCATTGGACCCAGTACTTC. Its translation: CASSPHWTQYF.

There are many counts of this clonotype. The rearrangement links TRBV10-3 to TRBJ1-5; D not resolved. There are 12 residues in the CDR3. V lost 6 bases, J lost 7 bases, and 10 bases lay in between. CDR1 and CDR2 (germline): ENHRY, SYGVKD. This chain's CDR3 is CAISDSAQPQHF. The CDR3 nucleotides read TGTGCCATCAGCGATAGCGCGCAGCCCCAGCATTTT.

This clonotype appeared many times. V gene TRBV2 combines with J gene TRBJ1-3; D not resolved. Germline CDR1 SNHLY, CDR2 FYNNEI. Trimming shortened V by 3 bases and J by 8 bases, and 17 bases separated the two germline ends. The CDR3 runs to 15 residues. The CDR3: CASSDPSLGRDTIYF. DNA for the CDR3: TGTGCCAGCAGTGACCCGTCGTTGGGTAGAGACACCATATATTTT.

This clonotype was detected ten times or more. This sequence joins TRBV7-9 and TRBJ1-1, with D perhaps TRBD1 (6 bases). There are 14 residues in the CDR3. The germline CDR1 and CDR2 sequences are SEHNR and FQNEAQ (reference sequence). The V gene lost 0 bases and the J gene lost 6 bases, with 11 bases spanning the gap. CDR3 nucleotide sequence: TGTGCCAGCAGCTTAGCGCCAGGGGTACCTGAAGCTTTCTTT. This gives the protein CASSLAPGVPEAFF.

This clonotype was found many times. The rearrangement uses TRBV3-1 and TRBJ1-2; D gene uncertain. Trimming took off 1 base at V and 4 bases at J, with 10 bases between the two ends. Germline V gene lookup returns CDR1 LGHDT and CDR2 YNNKEL (reference sequence). The CDR3 sequence is 14 residues long. CDR3 residues: CASSQGKGSYGYTF. Here the CDR3 DNA reads TGTGCCAGCAGCCAAGGCAAGGGATCCTATGGCTACACCTTC.

This clonotype was detected only a few times. CDR3 DNA: TGTGCCAGCAATGGACAGGGCCCCTCCTCACCCCTCCACTTT. Translated, it gives CASNGQGPSSPLHF. The J gene is TRBJ1-6, the V gene TRBV12-3 or TRBV12-4; TRBD1 aligns across 8 bases. This CDR3 contains 14 residues. V trimming: 7 bases; J trimming: 10 bases; junction bases outside the gene matches: 9.

Points on this clonotype: This clone may be a read error of a much larger clone one base away. The chain has TRBV28 and TRBJ1-2; D not resolved. This CDR3 is 15 amino acids long. Trimming left V 5 bases short and J 6 bases short, with 19 bases between. Germline loops: CDR1 MDHEN, CDR2 SYDVKM. CDR3 amino acids: CASSPQPDGPNGYTF. The CDR3 DNA follows: TGTGCCAGCAGTCCCCAACCCGACGGGCCGAATGGCTACACCTTC.

This clonotype has a handful of counts. The chain couples TRBV2 to TRBJ2-6, with TRBD2 matching over 9 bases. The CDR3 consists of 18 residues. J lost 4 bases, V lost 0 bases, and 7 bases had no gene match. CDR1 SNHLY and CDR2 FYNNEI come from the germline V gene. The CDR3 nucleotides are TGTGCCAGCAGTGAAGCGCTTAGCGGGGGATCCGGGGCCAACGTCCTGACTTTC. It yields the protein CASSEALSGGSGANVLTF.

By share, this clonotype counts as medium-sized. The chain has TRBV7-9 and TRBJ1-5, with D unclear. The germline CDR1 and CDR2 sequences are SEHNR and FQNEAQ (reference sequence). V was trimmed by 5 bases and J by 9 bases, leaving 14 bases between them. CDR3 size: 13 residues. The CDR3 sequence: CASSISGEAPQHF. The DNA of the CDR3 is TGTGCCAGCAGCATAAGTGGGGAGGCGCCCCAGCATTTT.

The chain links TRBV7-9 to TRBJ2-3; D gene unclear. The CDR3 is 11 residues long. In germline, CDR1 is SEHNR, CDR2 FQNEAQ (reference sequence). V gave up 5 bases and J gave up 2 bases, with 2 bases separating them. The CDR3 bases are TGTGCCAGCAGCAACACAGATACGCAGTATTTT. Its protein product is CASSNTDTQYF.

This clonotype was seen many times. The chain links TRBV20-1 to TRBJ2-5; the match to TRBD1 covers 12 bases. CDR1 is DFQATT, CDR2 SNEGSKA, per germline (reference sequence). This CDR3 spans 15 amino acids. Trimming took 7 bases from V and 5 from J; bases not matched to a gene: 11. In nucleotides, the CDR3 is TGCAGTGTTACACCCGGGACAGGGGGCGCGGAGACCCAGTACTTC. Encoded protein: CSVTPGTGGAETQYF.

In this sample, this clonotype turned up many times. This chain links TRBV7-9 with TRBJ1-2, with 7 bases matching TRBD1. The germline gives CDR1 SEHNR, CDR2 FQNEAQ (reference sequence). The CDR3 length is 17 residues. Trimming removed 5 bases from V and 8 bases from J; junction bases left unmatched: 20. CDR3: CASSRTGQGPLGWGYTF. For the CDR3, the DNA is TGTGCCAGCAGCAGGACAGGCCAGGGTCCCCTCGGCTGGGGCTACACCTTC. The full variable domain, in which reference TRBV7-9 and TRBJ1-2 provide the parts outside the CDR3, is DTGVSQNPRHKITKRGQNVTFRCDPISEHNRLYWYRQTLGQGPEFLTYFQNEAQLEKSRLLSDRFSAERPKGSFSTLEIQRTEQGDSAMYLCASSRTGQGPLGWGYTFGSGTRLTVV.

This chain joins TRBV28 and TRBJ2-7, with 7 bases that match TRBD2. This CDR3 is built from 14 residues. After removal of 6 bases from V and 6 bases from J, the junction contained 11 bases not matched to a gene. Germline CDR1 is MDHEN and CDR2 is SYDVKM. The CDR3: CASSPTSDFSEQYF. As DNA, the CDR3 is TGTGCCAGCAGCCCAACTAGCGATTTCAGCGAGCAGTACTTC.

The V and J genes are TRBV7-9 and TRBJ2-1; either TRBD1 or TRBD2 may supply D (7 bases each). This CDR3 contains 15 residues. The germline V and J ends were trimmed by 5 bases and 6 bases, with 17 bases remaining between them. CDR1 and CDR2 (germline): SEHNR, FQNEAQ (reference sequence). This chain's CDR3 is CASSLRQGGGNEQFF. The CDR3 bases are TGTGCCAGCAGCCTAAGACAGGGAGGGGGCAATGAGCAGTTCTTC.

At least ten counts were recorded for this clonotype. The chain couples TRBV11-2 to TRBJ2-1, with D perhaps TRBD1 (6 bases). The V end lost 5 bases, the J end lost 5 bases, and 16 bases lay between the germline ends. The CDR3 has 15 residues. Germline V gene lookup returns CDR1 SGHAT and CDR2 FQNNGV. The CDR3 here is CASSKTDGQHNEQFF. CDR3 in DNA: TGTGCCAGCAGCAAAACGGATGGACAGCACAATGAGCAGTTCTTC.

The sample holds many counts of this clonotype. The rearrangement joins TRBV6-1 to TRBJ1-2, with D possibly matching TRBD1 (5 bases). In germline, CDR1 is MNHNS, CDR2 SASEGT. Deletions cut 7 bases from V and 8 bases from J, with 11 bases between. The CDR3 contains 11 residues. DNA for the CDR3: TGTGCCAGCAAGACAGTAGAAGGCTACACCTTC. Translation: CASKTVEGYTF.

In its sample, this clonotype is medium-sized. The CDR3 DNA reads TGTGCCAGCAGCCCCGACAGGTCACCCCTCCACTTT. Amino acid sequence: CASSPDRSPLHF. The chain joins TRBV11-2 to TRBJ1-6, with D possibly being TRBD1 (6 bases). Germline loops: CDR1 SGHAT, CDR2 FQNNGV. The length of the CDR3 is 12 residues. The germline V and J ends were trimmed by 5 bases and 10 bases, with 9 bases remaining between them.

This clonotype was found many times. The chain has TRBV21-1 and TRBJ1-1; the table's D call, TRBD1, was not checked against the DNA. TRBV21-1 is a pseudogene. This CDR3 has 16 residues. In DNA form, the CDR3 reads TGTGCCAGCAGCAAGAGAATCCCCACAGGGGGCACTGAAGCTTTCTTT. It specifies CASSKRIPTGGTEAFF.

This clonotype has at least ten counts. This chain connects TRBV11-2 to TRBJ1-6; unclear D gene. Germline V lookup: CDR1 SGHAT, CDR2 FQNNGV. The CDR3 has 16 amino acids. The V end lost 5 bases, the J end lost 0 bases, and 11 bases lay between the germline ends. The CDR3 region has the DNA TGTGCCAGCAGCCGTGAGACACGCTCCTATAATTCACCCCTCCACTTT. Encoded protein: CASSRETRSYNSPLHF.

This clonotype was detected many times. The chain employs TRBV7-8 and TRBJ2-1; 7 bases agree with TRBD1. This CDR3 comprises 15 residues. Trimming took 4 bases from V and 3 from J; bases not matched to a gene: 6. In germline, CDR1 is SGHVS, CDR2 FQNEAQ. CDR3 residues: CASSSLQGFYNEQFF. The CDR3 nucleotides read TGTGCCAGCAGCTCACTACAGGGGTTCTACAATGAGCAGTTCTTC.

This clonotype was seen more than once but under ten times. The rearrangement joins TRBV10-3 to TRBJ2-2; D not resolved. Trimming pared 10 bases from V and 6 bases from J, leaving 15 bases between. CDR3 length equals 13 residues. CDR1 is ENHRY, CDR2 SYGVKD, per germline. CDR3 nucleotides: TGTGCCAGCGCCCAGAGCGCCGCCGGGGAGCTGTTTTTT. Its protein is CASAQSAAGELFF.

This clonotype is a singleton in its sample. The genes are TRBV6-5 and TRBJ1-1; perhaps TRBD1 as D (5 bases). CDR3 length equals 17 residues. Germline-derived CDR1 and CDR2 are MNHEY and SVGAGI. Trimming stripped 0 bases from V and 6 bases from J, with 20 bases between. The CDR3 bases are TGTGCCAGCAGTTACTCGCTCCCGGGGCTAGTCCCCCCTGAAGCTTTCTTT. Translating it yields CASSYSLPGLVPPEAFF.

This clonotype is termed medium-sized. This sequence joins TRBV6-2 or TRBV6-3 and TRBJ1-1; D remains unclear. The CDR3 covers 17 residues. Germline V gene sequence: CDR1 MNHEY, CDR2 SVGEGT. V gave up 0 bases and J gave up 7 bases, with 21 bases separating them. The DNA of the CDR3 is TGTGCCAGCAGTTACTCGACCCTAGAGGTCCGTCTCGTTGAAGCTTTCTTT. It translates to CASSYSTLEVRLVEAFF.